This T cell receptor (beta chain) is from a study of blood T cell repertoires in COVID-19. Across the study: Both acute and convalescent COVID-19 samples were obtained from the United States, Italy and Spain.

V lost 4 bases, J lost 3 bases, and 5 bases stayed unmatched. CDR3 size: 15 residues. CDR1 is SGHNT, CDR2 YYREEE, per germline (reference sequence). Generated by immunoSEQ multiplex PCR, the TCRdb table keeps only in-frame clones and is missing some. This table has some 250,000 clones, approximately 85% appearing once. Sample: peripheral blood. This chain links TRBV5-4 with TRBJ2-7; 12 bases are a match to TRBD2. The clonotype comes from a human donor in a cohort sampled during active COVID-19. CDR3 region: CASSLQTSGSYEQYF. CDR3 DNA sequence: TGTGCCAGCAGCCTCCAGACTAGCGGGAGCTACGAGCAGTACTTC.